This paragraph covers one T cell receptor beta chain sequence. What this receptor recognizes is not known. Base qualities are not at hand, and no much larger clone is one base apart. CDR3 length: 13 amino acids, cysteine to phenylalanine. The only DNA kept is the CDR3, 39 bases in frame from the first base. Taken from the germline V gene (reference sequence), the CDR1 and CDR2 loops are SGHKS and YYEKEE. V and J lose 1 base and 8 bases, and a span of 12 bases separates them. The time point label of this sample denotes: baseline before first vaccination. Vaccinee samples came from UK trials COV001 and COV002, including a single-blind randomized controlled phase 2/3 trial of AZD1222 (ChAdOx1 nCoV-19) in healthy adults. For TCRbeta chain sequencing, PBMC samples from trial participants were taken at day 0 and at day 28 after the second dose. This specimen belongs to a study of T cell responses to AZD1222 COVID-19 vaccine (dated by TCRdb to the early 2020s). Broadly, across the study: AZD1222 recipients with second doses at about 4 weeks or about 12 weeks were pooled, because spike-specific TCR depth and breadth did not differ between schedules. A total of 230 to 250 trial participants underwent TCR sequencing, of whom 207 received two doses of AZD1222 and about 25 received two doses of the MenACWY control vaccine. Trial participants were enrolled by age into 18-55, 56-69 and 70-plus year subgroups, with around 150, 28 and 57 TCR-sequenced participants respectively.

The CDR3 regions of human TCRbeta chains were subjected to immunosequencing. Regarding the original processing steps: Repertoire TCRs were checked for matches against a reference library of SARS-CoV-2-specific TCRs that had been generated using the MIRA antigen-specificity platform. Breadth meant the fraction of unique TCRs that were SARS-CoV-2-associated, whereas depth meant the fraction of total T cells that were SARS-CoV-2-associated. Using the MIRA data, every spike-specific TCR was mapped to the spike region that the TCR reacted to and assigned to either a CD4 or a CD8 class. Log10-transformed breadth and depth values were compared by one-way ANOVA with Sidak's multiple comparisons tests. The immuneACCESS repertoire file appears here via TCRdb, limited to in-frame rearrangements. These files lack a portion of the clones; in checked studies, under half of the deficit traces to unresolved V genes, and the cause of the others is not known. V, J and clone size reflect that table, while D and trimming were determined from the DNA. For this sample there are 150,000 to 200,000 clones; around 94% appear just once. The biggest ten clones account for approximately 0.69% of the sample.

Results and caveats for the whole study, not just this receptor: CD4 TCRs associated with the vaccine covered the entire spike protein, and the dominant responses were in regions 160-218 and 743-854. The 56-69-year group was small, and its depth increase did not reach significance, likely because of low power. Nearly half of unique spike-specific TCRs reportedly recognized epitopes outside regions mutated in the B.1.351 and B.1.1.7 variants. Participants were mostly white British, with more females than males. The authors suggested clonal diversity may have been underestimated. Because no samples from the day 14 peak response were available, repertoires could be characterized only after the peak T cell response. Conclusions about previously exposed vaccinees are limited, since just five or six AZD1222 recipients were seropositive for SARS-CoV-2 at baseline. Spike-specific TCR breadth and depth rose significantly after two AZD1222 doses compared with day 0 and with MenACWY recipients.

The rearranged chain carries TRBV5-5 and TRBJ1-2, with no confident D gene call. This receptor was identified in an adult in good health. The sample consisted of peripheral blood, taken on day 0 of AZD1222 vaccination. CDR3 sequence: CASSLLAQQGYTF. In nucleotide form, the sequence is TGTGCCAGCAGCTTGCTGGCCCAGCAGGGCTACACCTTC.